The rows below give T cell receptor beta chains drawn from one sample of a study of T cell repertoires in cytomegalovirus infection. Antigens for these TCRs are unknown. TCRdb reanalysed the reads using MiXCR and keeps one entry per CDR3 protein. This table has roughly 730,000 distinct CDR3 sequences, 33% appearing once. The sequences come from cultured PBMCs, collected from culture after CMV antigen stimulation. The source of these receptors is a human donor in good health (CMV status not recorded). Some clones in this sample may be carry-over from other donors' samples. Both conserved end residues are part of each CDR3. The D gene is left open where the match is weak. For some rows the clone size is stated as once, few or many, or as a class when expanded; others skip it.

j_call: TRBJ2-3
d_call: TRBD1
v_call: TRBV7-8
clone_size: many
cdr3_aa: CASSLGPGGPDTQYF
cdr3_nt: TGTGCCAGCAGCTTAGGCCCAGGGGGCCCAGATACGCAGTATTTT

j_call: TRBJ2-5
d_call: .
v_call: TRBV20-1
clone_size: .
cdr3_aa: CSASPGLGETQYF
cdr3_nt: TGCAGTGCTTCACCGGGCCTTGGGGAGACCCAGTACTTC

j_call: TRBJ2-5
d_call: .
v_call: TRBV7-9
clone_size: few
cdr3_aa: CASSPGLPRTQYF
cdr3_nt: TGTGCCAGCAGCCCGGGACTGCCGAGGACCCAGTACTTC

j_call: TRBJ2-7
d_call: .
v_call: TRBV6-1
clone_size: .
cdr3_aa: CASSAAPFYEQYF
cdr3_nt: TGTGCCAGCAGTGCCGCCCCATTCTACGAGCAGTACTTC

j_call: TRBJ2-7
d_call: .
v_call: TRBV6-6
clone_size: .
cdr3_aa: CASSGGDSSYEQYF
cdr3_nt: TGTGCCAGCAGTGGCGGGGACAGTTCCTACGAGCAGTACTTC

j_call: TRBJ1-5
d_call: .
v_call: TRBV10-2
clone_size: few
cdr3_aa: CASTPALYQPQHF
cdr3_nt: TGCGCCAGCACCCCAGCGCTTTATCAGCCCCAGCATTTT

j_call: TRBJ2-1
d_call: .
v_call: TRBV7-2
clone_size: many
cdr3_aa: CASSSPPNNEQFF
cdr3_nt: TGTGCCAGCAGCAGCCCACCTAACAATGAGCAGTTCTTC

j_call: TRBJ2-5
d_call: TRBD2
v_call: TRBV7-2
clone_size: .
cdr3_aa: CASSLRKAGGRGETQYF
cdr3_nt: TGTGCCAGCAGCTTAAGAAAAGCGGGAGGGCGCGGGGAGACCCAGTACTTC

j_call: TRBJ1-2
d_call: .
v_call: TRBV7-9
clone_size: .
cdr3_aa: CASSLRTVRTNYGYTF
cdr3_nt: TGTGCCAGCAGCCTTCGGACAGTCAGGACGAACTATGGCTACACCTTC

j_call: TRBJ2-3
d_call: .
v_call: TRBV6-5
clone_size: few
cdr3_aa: CASSYPTPISTDTQYF
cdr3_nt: TGTGCCAGCAGTTACCCGACTCCGATTAGCACAGATACGCAGTATTTT

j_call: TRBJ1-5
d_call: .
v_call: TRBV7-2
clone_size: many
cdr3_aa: CASSPTLSPQHF
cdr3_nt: TGTGCCAGCAGTCCGACCCTATCGCCCCAGCATTTT

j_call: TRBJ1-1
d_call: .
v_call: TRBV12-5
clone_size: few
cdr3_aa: CASGLVPGTEAFF
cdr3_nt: TGTGCTAGTGGTTTGGTACCAGGGACTGAAGCTTTCTTT

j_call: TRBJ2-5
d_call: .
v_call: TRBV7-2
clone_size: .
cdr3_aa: CASSLDVMGQETQYF
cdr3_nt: TGTGCCAGCAGCTTAGATGTGATGGGGCAAGAGACCCAGTACTTC

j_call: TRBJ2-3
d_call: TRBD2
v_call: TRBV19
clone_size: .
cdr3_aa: CASTNRAGDGTDTQYF
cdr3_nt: TGTGCCAGTACCAATCGGGCGGGAGACGGCACAGATACGCAGTATTTT

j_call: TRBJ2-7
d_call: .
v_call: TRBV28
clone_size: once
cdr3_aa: CASLRGNSYEQYF
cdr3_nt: TGTGCCAGCCTGAGGGGGAATTCCTACGAGCAGTACTTC

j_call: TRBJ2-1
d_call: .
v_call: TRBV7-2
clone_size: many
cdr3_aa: CASRRTGSSYNEQFF
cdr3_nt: TGTGCCAGCAGACGAACAGGTTCCTCCTACAATGAGCAGTTCTTC

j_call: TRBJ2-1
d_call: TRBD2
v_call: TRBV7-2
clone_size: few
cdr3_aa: CASSLAGGAGYNEQFF
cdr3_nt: TGTGCCAGCAGCTTAGCCGGGGGGGCAGGGTACAATGAGCAGTTCTTC

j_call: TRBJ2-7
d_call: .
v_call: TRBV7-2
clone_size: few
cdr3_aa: CASKVQYEQYF
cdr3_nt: TGTGCCAGCAAGGTCCAATACGAGCAGTACTTC

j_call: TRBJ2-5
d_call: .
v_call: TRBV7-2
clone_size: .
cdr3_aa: CASSFRTRETQYF
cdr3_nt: TGTGCCAGCAGCTTCCGGACGAGGGAGACCCAGTACTTC

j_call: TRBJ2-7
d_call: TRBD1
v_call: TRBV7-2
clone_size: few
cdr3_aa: CASSLAPGTGLYEQYF
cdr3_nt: TGTGCCAGCAGCTTAGCTCCCGGGACAGGGCTATACGAGCAGTACTTC

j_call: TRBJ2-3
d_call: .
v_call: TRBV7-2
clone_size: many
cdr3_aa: CASSLESTDTQYF
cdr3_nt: TGTGCCAGCAGCTTAGAGAGCACAGATACGCAGTATTTT

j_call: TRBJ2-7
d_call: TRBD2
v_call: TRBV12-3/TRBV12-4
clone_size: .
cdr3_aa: CASSFMSSGVYEQYF
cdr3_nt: TGTGCCAGCAGTTTCATGTCTAGCGGGGTCTACGAGCAGTACTTC

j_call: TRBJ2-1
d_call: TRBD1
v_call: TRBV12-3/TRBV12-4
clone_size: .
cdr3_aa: CASSGNRGRDEQFF
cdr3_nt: TGTGCCAGCAGTGGCAACAGGGGTCGGGATGAGCAGTTCTTC

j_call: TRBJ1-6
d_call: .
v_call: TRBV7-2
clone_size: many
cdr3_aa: CASSIGTAYSPLHF
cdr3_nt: TGTGCCAGCAGCATAGGGACGGCTTATTCACCCCTCCACTTT

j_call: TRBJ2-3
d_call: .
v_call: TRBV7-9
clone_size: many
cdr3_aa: CASVRGSRTDTQYF
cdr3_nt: TGTGCCAGCGTCAGGGGTAGTAGGACAGATACGCAGTATTTT

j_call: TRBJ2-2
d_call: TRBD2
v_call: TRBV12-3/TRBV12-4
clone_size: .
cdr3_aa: CASSLDWGGSSGELFF
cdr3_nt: TGTGCCAGCAGTTTAGATTGGGGCGGGAGCTCCGGGGAGCTGTTTTTT

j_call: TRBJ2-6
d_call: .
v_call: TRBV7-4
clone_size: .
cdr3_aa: CASTPGWGGANVLTF
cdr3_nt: TGTGCCAGCACACCCGGTTGGGGTGGGGCCAACGTCCTGACTTTC

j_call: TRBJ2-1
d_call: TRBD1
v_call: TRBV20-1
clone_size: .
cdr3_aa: CSAIQIQGATTNYNEQFF
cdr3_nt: TGCAGTGCTATCCAAATACAGGGGGCGACGACCAACTACAATGAGCAGTTCTTC

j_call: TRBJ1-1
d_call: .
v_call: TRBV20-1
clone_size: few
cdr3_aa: CSASLLNTEAFF
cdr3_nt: TGCAGTGCTAGTCTACTGAACACTGAAGCTTTCTTT

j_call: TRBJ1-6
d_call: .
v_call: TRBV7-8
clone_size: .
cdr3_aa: CASSLAFTDSPLHF
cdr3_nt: TGTGCCAGCAGCTTAGCCTTTACCGATTCACCCCTCCACTTT

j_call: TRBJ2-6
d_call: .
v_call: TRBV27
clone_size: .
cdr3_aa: CASSPLGASSGANVLTF
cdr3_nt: TGTGCCAGCAGCCCCTTGGGAGCGAGCTCTGGGGCCAACGTCCTGACTTTC

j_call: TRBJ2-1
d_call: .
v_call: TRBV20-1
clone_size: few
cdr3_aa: CSASGAGNSYNEQFF
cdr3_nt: TGCAGTGCTAGTGGTGCGGGGAACTCCTACAATGAGCAGTTCTTC

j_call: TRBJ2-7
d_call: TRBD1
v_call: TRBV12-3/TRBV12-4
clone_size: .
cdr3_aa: CASSPSRQGLNEQYF
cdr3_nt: TGTGCCAGCAGCCCCTCCCGACAGGGGCTGAACGAGCAGTACTTC

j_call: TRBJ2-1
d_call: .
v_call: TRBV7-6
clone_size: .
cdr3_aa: CASSLLGGPYGEQFF
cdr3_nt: TGTGCCAGCAGCTTATTAGGGGGGCCCTACGGTGAGCAGTTCTTC

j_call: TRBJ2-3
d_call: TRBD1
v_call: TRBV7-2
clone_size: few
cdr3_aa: CASSLSGTDTDTQYF
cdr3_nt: TGTGCCAGCAGCTTATCCGGGACAGACACAGATACGCAGTATTTT

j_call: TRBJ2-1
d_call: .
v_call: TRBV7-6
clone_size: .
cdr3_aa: CASSLGSGAYNDQFF
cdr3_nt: TGTGCCAGCAGCCTCGGGAGCGGAGCCTACAATGATCAGTTCTTC

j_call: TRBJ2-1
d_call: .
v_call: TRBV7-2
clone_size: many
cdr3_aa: CASSLWAGGHEQFF
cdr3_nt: TGTGCCAGCAGCTTATGGGCGGGTGGGCATGAGCAGTTCTTC

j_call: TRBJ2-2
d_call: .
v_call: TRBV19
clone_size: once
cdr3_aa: CASGARVGNTGELFF
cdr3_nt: TGTGCCAGTGGAGCGAGGGTGGGGAACACCGGGGAGCTGTTTTTT

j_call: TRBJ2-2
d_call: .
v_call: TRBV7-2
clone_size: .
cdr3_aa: CASSFHRETGELFF
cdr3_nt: TGTGCCAGCAGCTTTCACAGGGAAACCGGGGAGCTGTTTTTT

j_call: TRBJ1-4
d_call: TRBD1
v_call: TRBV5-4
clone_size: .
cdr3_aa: CASSRQGGREKLFF
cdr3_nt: TGTGCCAGCAGCCGTCAGGGGGGCCGTGAAAAACTGTTTTTT

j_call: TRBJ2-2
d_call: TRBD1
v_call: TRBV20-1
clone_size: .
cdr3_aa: CSARPDSGQGFGELFF
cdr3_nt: TGCAGTGCTAGACCCGACTCGGGACAGGGGTTCGGGGAGCTGTTTTTT

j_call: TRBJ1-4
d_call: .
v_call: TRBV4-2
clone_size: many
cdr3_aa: CASSQDLLTGTNEKLFF
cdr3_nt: TGTGCCAGCAGCCAAGATCTATTAACGGGAACTAATGAAAAACTGTTTTTT

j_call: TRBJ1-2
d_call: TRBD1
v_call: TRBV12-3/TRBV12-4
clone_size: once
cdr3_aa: CASSLGTGPNYGYTF
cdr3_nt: TGTGCCAGCAGTTTAGGGACAGGCCCCAACTATGGCTACACCTTC

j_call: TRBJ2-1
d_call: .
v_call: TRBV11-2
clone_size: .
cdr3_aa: CASSIGGLRSYNEQFF
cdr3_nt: TGTGCCAGCAGCATAGGGGGACTTCGCTCCTACAATGAGCAGTTCTTC

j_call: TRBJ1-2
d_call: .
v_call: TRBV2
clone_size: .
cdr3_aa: CASIQDSYYGYTF
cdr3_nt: TGTGCCAGCATTCAGGACAGTTACTATGGCTACACCTTC

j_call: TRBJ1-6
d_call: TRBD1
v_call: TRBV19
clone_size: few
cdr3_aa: CASRKRDRASPLHF
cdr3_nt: TGTGCCAGTAGAAAACGGGACAGGGCTTCACCCCTCCACTTT

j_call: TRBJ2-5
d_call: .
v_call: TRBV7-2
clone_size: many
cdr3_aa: CASSFDRYQETQYF
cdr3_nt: TGTGCCAGCAGCTTTGACCGGTACCAAGAGACCCAGTACTTC

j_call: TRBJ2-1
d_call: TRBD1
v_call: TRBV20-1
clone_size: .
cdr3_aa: CSVLGQGAWEQFF
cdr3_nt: TGCAGCGTGCTGGGACAGGGGGCTTGGGAGCAGTTCTTC

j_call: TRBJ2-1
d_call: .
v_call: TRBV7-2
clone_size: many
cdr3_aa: CASSLLPVYNEQFF
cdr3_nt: TGTGCCAGCAGCTTACTACCGGTCTACAATGAGCAGTTCTTC

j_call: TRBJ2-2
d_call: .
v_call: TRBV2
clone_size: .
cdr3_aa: CASSNRQDTGELFF
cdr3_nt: TGTGCCAGCAGTAATAGGCAGGACACCGGGGAGCTGTTTTTT

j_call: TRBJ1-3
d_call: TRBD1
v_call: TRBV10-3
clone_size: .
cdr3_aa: CAISAGTAYSGNTIYF
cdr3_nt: TGTGCCATCAGTGCCGGGACAGCCTACTCTGGAAACACCATATATTTT

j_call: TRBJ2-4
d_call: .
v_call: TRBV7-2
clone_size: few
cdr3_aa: CASSFTGVSAKNIQYF
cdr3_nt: TGTGCCAGCAGCTTTACGGGAGTATCGGCCAAAAACATTCAGTACTTC

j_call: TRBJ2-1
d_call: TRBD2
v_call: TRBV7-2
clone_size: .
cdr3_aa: CASSLFPFGGGSYNEQFF
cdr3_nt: TGTGCCAGCAGCTTATTCCCCTTTGGGGGGGGGTCCTACAATGAGCAGTTCTTC

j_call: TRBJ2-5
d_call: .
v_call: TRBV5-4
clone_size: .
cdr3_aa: CASRPGVTLGTQYF
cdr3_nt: TGTGCCAGCCGACCGGGCGTAACTTTGGGGACCCAGTACTTC

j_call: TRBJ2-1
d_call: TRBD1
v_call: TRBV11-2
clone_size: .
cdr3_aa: CASSDRGSYNEQFF
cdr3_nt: TGTGCCAGCAGCGACAGGGGCTCCTACAATGAGCAGTTCTTC

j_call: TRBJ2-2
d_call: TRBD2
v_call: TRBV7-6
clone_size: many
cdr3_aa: CASTVDPGLAGELFF
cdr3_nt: TGTGCCAGCACCGTAGACCCGGGACTAGCCGGGGAGCTGTTTTTT

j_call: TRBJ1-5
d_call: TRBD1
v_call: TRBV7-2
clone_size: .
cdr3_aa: CASSKTQGQGQPQHF
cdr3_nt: TGTGCCAGCAGCAAAACACAGGGGCAGGGTCAGCCCCAGCATTTT

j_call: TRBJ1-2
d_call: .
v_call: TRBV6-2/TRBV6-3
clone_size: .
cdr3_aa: CASSRGPMNYGYTF
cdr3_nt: TGTGCCAGCAGTCGGGGACCGATGAACTATGGCTACACCTTC